Listed here is a single T cell receptor beta chain. Its antigen remains unidentified. This sample is part of a study of beta chain features in type 1 diabetes. Germline trimming cut 6 bases from V and 2 bases from J; bases unmatched to any gene: 6. CDR1 is SEHNR, CDR2 FQNEAQ, per germline (reference sequence). The CDR3 extends over 15 amino acids. Study findings and constraints: In comparison with healthy donors, patients had naive, central memory and Treg TCRB repertoires that appeared more similar. Whether HLA type affects TCRB rearrangement stayed undetermined in the present work. Moderate but significant shortening of TCRB CDR3s was recorded in all four CD4+ subsets from Type 1 diabetes patients.

The entirety of the isolated RNA underwent reverse transcription, so expressed TCRB transcripts were sequenced. Profiling relied on immunoSEQ multiplex PCR, and the TCRdb table lists in-frame clones only, not all of them. The sample has roughly 340,000 clones; over 10% are singletons. J is TRBJ2-5 and V is TRBV7-9, with 10 bases matching TRBD2. The receptor was isolated from a woman aged 18-29 years with type 1 diabetes. Sequencing was carried out using naive CD4+ T cells from blood. The CDR3 region is CASRTTSGIQETQYF. In DNA form, the CDR3 reads TGTGCCAGCAGAACAACTAGCGGGATTCAAGAGACCCAGTACTTC. The full variable domain, completed using reference TRBV7-9 and TRBJ2-5, is DTGVSQNPRHKITKRGQNVTFRCDPISEHNRLYWYRQTLGQGPEFLTYFQNEAQLEKSRLLSDRFSAERPKGSFSTLEIQRTEQGDSAMYLCASRTTSGIQETQYFGPGTRLLVL.